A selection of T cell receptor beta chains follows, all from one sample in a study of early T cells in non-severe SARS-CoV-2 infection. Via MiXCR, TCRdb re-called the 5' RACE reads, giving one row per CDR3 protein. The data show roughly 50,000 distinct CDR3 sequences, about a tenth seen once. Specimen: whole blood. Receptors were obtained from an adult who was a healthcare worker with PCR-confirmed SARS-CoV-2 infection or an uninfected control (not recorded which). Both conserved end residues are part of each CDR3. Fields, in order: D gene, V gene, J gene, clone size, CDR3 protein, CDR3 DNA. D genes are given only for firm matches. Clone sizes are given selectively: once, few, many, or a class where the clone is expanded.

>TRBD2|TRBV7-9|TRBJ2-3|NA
CASSGGLAGTDTQYF
TGTGCCAGCAGCGGAGGACTAGCGGGAACAGATACGCAGTATTTT
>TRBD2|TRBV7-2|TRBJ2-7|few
CASSSPRGLAGVAAYEQYF
TGTGCCAGCAGCTCCCCACGGGGGCTAGCGGGAGTTGCCGCCTACGAGCAGTACTTC
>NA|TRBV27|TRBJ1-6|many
CASSLGPRYNSPLHF
TGTGCCAGCAGTTTAGGTCCGAGATATAATTCACCCCTCCACTTT
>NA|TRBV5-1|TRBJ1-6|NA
CASRLGQGGYNSPLHF
TGCGCCAGCCGACTCGGGCAGGGCGGCTATAATTCACCCCTCCACTTT
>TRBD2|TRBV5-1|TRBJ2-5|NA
CASRTYSGSTQETQYF
TGCGCCAGCAGAACTTATAGCGGGAGTACCCAAGAGACCCAGTACTTC
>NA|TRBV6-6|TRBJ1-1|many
CASRGRNTEAFF
TGTGCCAGCAGAGGTCGGAACACTGAAGCTTTCTTT
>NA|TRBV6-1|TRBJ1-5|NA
CASSVSGNNQPQHF
TGTGCCAGCAGTGTATCGGGAAACAATCAGCCCCAGCATTTT
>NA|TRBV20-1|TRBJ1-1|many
CSARMWNTEAFF
TGCAGTGCTAGGATGTGGAACACTGAAGCTTTCTTT
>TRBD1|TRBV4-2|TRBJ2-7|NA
CASSQEGQPLMEQYF
TGTGCCAGCAGCCAAGAGGGACAGCCCCTGATGGAGCAGTACTTC
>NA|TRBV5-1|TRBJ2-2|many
CASSFRRTRGAGELFF
TGCGCCAGCAGCTTCCGTAGGACACGGGGCGCCGGGGAGCTGTTTTTT
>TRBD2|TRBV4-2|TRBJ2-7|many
CASSQDVLAGNPYEQYF
TGTGCCAGCAGCCAAGATGTACTAGCGGGCAATCCCTACGAGCAGTACTTC
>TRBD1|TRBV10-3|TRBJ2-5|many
CAIGPGQGIQETQYF
TGTGCCATCGGACCGGGACAGGGTATCCAAGAGACCCAGTACTTC
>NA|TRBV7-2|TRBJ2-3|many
CASSPGSTDTQYF
TGTGCCAGCAGCCCCGGGAGTACAGATACGCAGTATTTT